The T cell receptor beta chain described here comes from a study of CD8+ T cells in alopecia areata. Overall study results and limits: Between patients, shared TCR sequences were less clear than in mice. This was possibly due in part to HLA diversity in the patient population.

As regards this clone: What it binds is unknown.

cDNA reverse transcribed from extracted RNA served as the sequencing template. The data were produced by immunoSEQ multiplex PCR, yet TCRdb's version contains in-frame clones alone and is incomplete. Of 100,000 to 150,000 clones in the sample, roughly 50% were seen once. Alopecia areata patients provided lesional scalp punch biopsies and peripheral blood, both collected for the study. The germline V gene encodes CDR1 SGHRS and CDR2 YFSETQ. V was clipped by 2 bases and J by 9 bases, with 12 bases between them. The CDR3 contains 13 residues. The sequence came from a human donor with alopecia areata. The source material was CD8+ T cells sorted from blood, sampled at week 0. The chain couples TRBV5-1 to TRBJ1-5; D might be TRBD1 (6 bases). This CDR3 is CASSLGGTWPQHF. The CDR3 DNA sequence: TGCGCCAGCAGCTTAGGGGGGACCTGGCCCCAGCATTTT.